A selection of T cell receptor beta chains follows, all from one sample in a study of regulatory T cells in long-lasting Graves disease. TCRdb called the multiplex PCR reads again in MiXCR, with one record for every CDR3 protein. This table holds hundreds of thousands of distinct CDR3 sequences, roughly 23% found once. Material: peripheral blood mononuclear cells (PBMCs), obtained when the disease was refractory, from a patient treated with antithyroid drugs. These receptors originate from a female donor with Graves disease. Each CDR3 is given with its conserved first and last residue. The D gene is left open where the match is weak. Clone sizes are given selectively: once, few, many, or a class where the clone is expanded.

d_call,v_call,clone_size,j_call,cdr3_nt,cdr3_aa
TRBD2,TRBV2,NA,TRBJ2-1,TGTGCCAGCACTAGTCCTAGCGGCTCTGACAATGAGCAGTTCTTC,CASTSPSGSDNEQFF
NA,TRBV12-3/TRBV12-4,NA,TRBJ2-1,TGTGCCAGCAAAGGTCCCTACAATGAGCAGTTCTTC,CASKGPYNEQFF
NA,TRBV9,NA,TRBJ1-3,TGTGCCAGCAGCCCTCAAGGGGGGGCGCATGGAAACACCATATATTTT,CASSPQGGAHGNTIYF
NA,TRBV14,few,TRBJ2-5,TGTGCCAGCAGCCAAGATTATGGGCGTCGGGAGACCCAGTACTTC,CASSQDYGRRETQYF
NA,TRBV5-4,NA,TRBJ2-2,TGTGCCAGCAGCTTGGACGGGAGAGGGGGCGGGGGGCTGTTTTTT,CASSLDGRGGGGLFF
TRBD2,TRBV29-1,few,TRBJ2-7,TGCAGCGTTGGGGGGACTAGCGGGAGGCCTACGGCCTACGAGCAGTACTTC,CSVGGTSGRPTAYEQYF
NA,TRBV12-3/TRBV12-4,NA,TRBJ2-3,TGTGCCAGCAGCATCCACGACACAGATACGCAGTATTTT,CASSIHDTDTQYF
NA,TRBV5-1,few,TRBJ1-1,TGCGCCAGCAGCCTTCGAGACAGTAACACTGAAGCTTTCTTT,CASSLRDSNTEAFF
NA,TRBV3-1,NA,TRBJ2-3,TGTGCCAGCAGCGCAACGCTAGGAGATACGCAGTATTTT,CASSATLGDTQYF
TRBD1,TRBV6-1,few,TRBJ2-7,TGTGCCAGCAGCTCAAAGCCCGGGACAGGGATTTACGAGCAGTACTTC,CASSSKPGTGIYEQYF
NA,TRBV5-4,few,TRBJ2-2,TGTGCCAGCAGCGCGGAGGTGTGGGCGAACACCGGGGAGCTGTTTTTT,CASSAEVWANTGELFF
NA,TRBV28,many,TRBJ1-4,TGTGCCAGCAGTTCCGCTTTTGGCATGAGGGAAAAACTGTTTTTT,CASSSAFGMREKLFF
NA,TRBV15,many,TRBJ2-7,TGTGCCACCAGCAGAGAGACCAAATCATTCTACGAGCAGTACTTC,CATSRETKSFYEQYF
NA,TRBV2,many,TRBJ1-5,TGTGCCAGTGACCGGGACACCGATCAGCCCCAGCATTTT,CASDRDTDQPQHF
TRBD2,TRBV9,few,TRBJ2-5,TGTGCCAGCAGCGTCACGGGGCGGGAGGGGACCCAGTACTTC,CASSVTGREGTQYF
NA,TRBV29-1,many,TRBJ1-1,TGCAGCGTCGATCACCCGGGAAACACTGAAGCTTTCTTT,CSVDHPGNTEAFF
NA,TRBV5-1,NA,TRBJ1-2,TGCGCCAGCAGCTTGGGCTTGTCAGGGTCTGGCTACACCTTC,CASSLGLSGSGYTF
NA,TRBV25-1,many,TRBJ2-2,TGTGCCAGCCAAGAATCGGACGCCGACACCGGGGAGCTGTTTTTT,CASQESDADTGELFF
TRBD2,TRBV7-6,few,TRBJ2-2,TGTGCCAGCAGCTTTTTCCCCACTAGCGGGATGAACACCGGGGAGCTGTTTTTT,CASSFFPTSGMNTGELFF
NA,TRBV28,NA,TRBJ2-1,TGTGCCAGCAGTCCTCAACTGCTAGTTCCAAATGAGCAGTTCTTC,CASSPQLLVPNEQFF
NA,TRBV28,few,TRBJ2-3,TGTGCCAGCAGTCCGTCACTTAGCAGAGGAGGGGATACGCAGTATTTT,CASSPSLSRGGDTQYF
NA,TRBV20-1,NA,TRBJ1-2,TGCAGTGCCGTCCTAGTTCGGGCTAACTATGGCTACACCTTC,CSAVLVRANYGYTF
NA,TRBV7-9,few,TRBJ2-7,TGTGCCAGCAGCTCAACCTCGGGACAAACCTACGAGCAGTACTTC,CASSSTSGQTYEQYF
NA,TRBV20-1,few,TRBJ2-7,TGCAGTGCGATCAGCGAAAGCTCCTACGAGCAGTACTTC,CSAISESSYEQYF
NA,TRBV12-3/TRBV12-4,many,TRBJ1-5,TGTGCCAGCAGCCGTAACCCTGATTTATGGCCCCAGCATTTT,CASSRNPDLWPQHF
NA,TRBV7-2,many,TRBJ2-7,TGTGCCACATCACGCTCCTCCTCTTACTACTACGAGCAGTACTTC,CATSRSSSYYYEQYF
TRBD2,TRBV28,many,TRBJ2-7,TGTGCCAGCAGTTATGCTCGACTAGCGGGAGTTTACGAGCAGTACTTC,CASSYARLAGVYEQYF
NA,TRBV28,few,TRBJ1-6,TGTGCCAGCAGTCCCGGGGGGGTAGAGTCACCCCTCCACTTT,CASSPGGVESPLHF
NA,TRBV2,NA,TRBJ1-5,TGTGCCAGCAGTGAAGTCAGGTTCCCATATAGCAATCAGCCCCAGCATTTT,CASSEVRFPYSNQPQHF
NA,TRBV20-1,many,TRBJ1-4,TGCAGTCCGGGACCGCCACTGAATGAAAAACTGTTTTTT,CSPGPPLNEKLFF
TRBD2,TRBV6-2/TRBV6-3,NA,TRBJ2-3,TGTGCCAGCAGTGCGCTAGCGGGAGAAACAGATACGCAGTATTTT,CASSALAGETDTQYF
TRBD2,TRBV20-1,few,TRBJ2-7,TGCAGTGCTAGAGCACCGGGACTATCCTCCATAGAGCAGTACTTC,CSARAPGLSSIEQYF
TRBD2,TRBV20-1,NA,TRBJ2-5,TGCAGTGCCCCGACTAGCGGACGAGGGGAGACCCAGTACTTC,CSAPTSGRGETQYF
NA,TRBV2,few,TRBJ2-1,TGTGCCACCTGGACTTATAGCTCCTACAATGAGCAGTTCTTC,CATWTYSSYNEQFF
TRBD1,TRBV15,NA,TRBJ2-2,TGTGCCACCAGCAGTTACAGGGGAAGCGGCACCGGGGAGCTGTTTTTT,CATSSYRGSGTGELFF